Following are 12 T cell receptor beta chains from one sample sequenced in a study of human T cells and chemical hapten exposure. TCRdb analysed the RACE reads with MiXCR anew, one entry per CDR3 protein. The table lists a few hundred thousand distinct CDR3 sequences, about 5% of them singletons. The time point is: pre-sensitization, week 0. Regarding treatment: therapeutic diphenylcyclopropenone sensitization with weekly scalp DPC. The material was whole blood, obtained in connection with sensitization to the hapten diphenylcyclopropenone (DPC). All receptors derive from a woman under 30 with alopecia areata. Some clones in this sample may be carry-over from other donors' samples.

This clonotype was counted only a few times. The chain joins TRBV20-1 to TRBJ2-7, with TRBD1 matching 7 bases. Trimming cost V 6 bases and J 2 bases; bases outside gene matches: 7. The CDR3 has 13 amino acids. The germline gives CDR1 DFQATT, CDR2 SNEGSKA (reference sequence). DNA of the CDR3: TGCAGTGCCCCCGGGGACAGCGCCTACGAGCAGTACTTC. Translation gives CSAPGDSAYEQYF.

This clonotype was counted at least ten times. The chain couples TRBV5-5 to TRBJ1-5, with D tentatively TRBD1 (6 bases). This CDR3 comprises 15 residues. The germline CDR1 and CDR2 sequences are SGHKS and YYEKEE (reference sequence). With 3 bases removed from V and 7 bases from J, the gap between germline ends came to 17 bases. The CDR3 DNA is TGTGCCAGCAGCTCCGGACAGAGCCCGTCCCAGCCCCAGCATTTT. It encodes CASSSGQSPSQPQHF.

This clonotype has just a few counts. CDR3 in amino acids: CASSPPGTGGFGELFF. DNA for the CDR3: TGTGCCAGCTCACCTCCCGGGACAGGGGGCTTCGGGGAGCTGTTTTTT. The chain combines TRBV18 with TRBJ2-2; 12 nucleotides match TRBD1. This CDR3 contains 16 residues. The germline V gene encodes CDR1 KGHSH and CDR2 LQKENI. V shed 3 bases and J 7 bases; nucleotides not matched to a gene: 6.

This clonotype appeared a few times. This chain links TRBV6-2 or TRBV6-3 with TRBJ2-3; possible D gene TRBD1, 6 bases. V shed 5 bases and J shed 4 bases, with 10 bases lying between them. The CDR3 consists of 13 residues. Germline assignment: CDR1 MNHEY and CDR2 SVGEGT. Here the CDR3 reads CASSHRDADTQYF. In DNA, the CDR3 is TGTGCCAGCAGTCACAGGGATGCAGATACGCAGTATTTT.

This clonotype was counted only a few times. The rearrangement joins TRBV2 to TRBJ2-7; D perhaps matches TRBD2 (5 bases). Trimming took off 8 bases at V and 9 bases at J, with 20 bases between the two ends. The CDR3 contains 13 residues. The germline V gene has CDR1 SNHLY and CDR2 FYNNEI. CDR3 residues: CASVYGPPEGQYF. The CDR3 nucleotides are TGTGCCAGCGTTTATGGCCCCCCCGAGGGGCAGTACTTC.

In its sample, this clonotype was seen a few times. J is TRBJ2-5 and V is TRBV6-6; the match to TRBD2 covers 8 bases. The CDR3 is 14 residues long. Trimming removed 4 bases from V and 5 bases from J; junction bases left unmatched: 6. The germline V gene has CDR1 MNHNY and CDR2 SVGAGI (reference sequence). CDR3 sequence (DNA): TGTGCCAGCAGTTCCCCCAGCGGGGGTGAGACCCAGTACTTC. Encoded protein: CASSSPSGGETQYF.

This clonotype was seen ten or more times. The chain uses TRBV6-5 and TRBJ2-3, with D perhaps matching TRBD2 (6 bases). The germline CDR1 and CDR2 sequences are MNHEY and SVGAGI. The CDR3 spans 16 residues. The germline V and J ends were trimmed by 8 bases and 4 bases, with 22 bases remaining between them. CDR3 sequence (DNA): TGTGCCAGCCCTATTACCGGGCAGGGAGGCCCAGATACGCAGTATTTT. The encoded protein is CASPITGQGGPDTQYF.

The J gene is TRBJ2-1, the V gene TRBV5-1, with D perhaps being TRBD1 or TRBD2 (5 bases each). This CDR3 region has 20 residues. Trimming removed 0 bases from V and 5 bases from J, with 27 bases in between. Germline V gene lookup returns CDR1 SGHRS and CDR2 YFSETQ. The CDR3 region has the DNA TGCGCCAGCAGCTTGGGTTCACTCACTTTTGGGGGTTCAACCCACAATGAGCAGTTCTTC. Residues: CASSLGSLTFGGSTHNEQFF.

This clonotype was observed at least ten times. This rearrangement joins TRBV20-1 to TRBJ2-3; D may be TRBD2 (7 bases). This CDR3 is built from 14 residues. Trimming shortened V by 7 bases and J by 2 bases, and 16 bases separated the two germline ends. The V gene's germline CDR1 is DFQATT and CDR2 SNEGSKA (reference sequence). The CDR3 spells CSEETGGLTDTQYF. The CDR3 DNA is TGCAGTGAAGAAACGGGGGGCCTCACAGATACGCAGTATTTT.

This clonotype has at least ten counts. The rearrangement links TRBV6-6 to TRBJ2-1; D is perhaps TRBD1 (6 bases). Trimming pared 6 bases from V and 6 bases from J, leaving 15 bases between. Germline values: CDR1 MNHNY, CDR2 SVGAGI (reference sequence). The CDR3 runs 14 residues. CDR3 in amino acids: CASRQPGTPNEQFF. CDR3 coding DNA: TGTGCCAGCAGACAGCCCGGGACACCCAATGAGCAGTTCTTC.

This chain connects TRBV7-2 to TRBJ1-1; D is perhaps TRBD1 (5 bases). V was shortened by 1 base and J by 4 bases, with 13 bases between the two germline ends. Germline V gene sequence: CDR1 SGHTA, CDR2 FQGNSA. The CDR3 extends over 15 amino acids. The CDR3 spells CASSLGRDLGTEAFF. CDR3 DNA: TGTGCCAGCAGCTTAGGTCGGGACCTGGGCACTGAAGCTTTCTTT.

Many counts were recorded for this clonotype. This chain connects TRBV6-1 to TRBJ2-5; D is uncertain. The germline V gene has CDR1 MNHNS and CDR2 SASEGT. The CDR3 consists of 14 residues. The V end lost 4 bases, the J end lost 4 bases, and 13 bases lay between the germline ends. The CDR3 sequence is CASSGRWQVETQYF. The CDR3 DNA reads TGTGCCAGCAGTGGCCGGTGGCAGGTAGAGACCCAGTACTTC.